These T cell receptor beta chains were read from a single sample in a study of blood T cell repertoires in COVID-19. The repertoire was sequenced with immunoSEQ multiplex PCR; TCRdb's copy has only in-frame clones and lacks some. The sample lists around 240,000 clones; about 90% were seen once. The sample consisted of PBMCs or T cells enriched from blood (not recorded which). These receptor sequences come from a human donor in a cohort exposed to, infected with or recovered from COVID-19 (not recorded which). The donor label of this sample is uncertain. Each CDR3 is given with its conserved first and last residue. Fields, in order: CDR3 protein, CDR3 DNA, V gene, CDR3 length, J gene, D gene, clone size. The D gene is left open where the match is weak. Clone size is shown for a subset of rows, as once, few, many or a class of expanded clone.

CDR3 protein: CASSALWDSWDTQYF
CDR3 DNA: TGTGCCAGTAGTGCCCTGTGGGACTCGTGGGATACGCAGTATTTT
V gene: TRBV19
CDR3 length: 15
J gene: TRBJ2-3
D gene: .
clone size: .

CDR3 protein: CASSEIGGTEAFF
CDR3 DNA: TGTGCCAGCAGTGAAATCGGGGGCACTGAAGCTTTCTTT
V gene: TRBV2
CDR3 length: 13
J gene: TRBJ1-1
D gene: .
clone size: .

CDR3 protein: CASGISGTGMSSYEQYF
CDR3 DNA: TGTGCCAGCGGGATTTCCGGGACAGGCATGAGCTCCTACGAGCAGTACTTC
V gene: TRBV2
CDR3 length: 17
J gene: TRBJ2-7
D gene: TRBD1
clone size: .

CDR3 protein: CASSVELPTGGGTYGYTF
CDR3 DNA: TGTGCCAGCAGTGTAGAGCTCCCCACAGGGGGCGGGACATATGGCTACACCTTC
V gene: TRBV6-1
CDR3 length: 18
J gene: TRBJ1-2
D gene: TRBD1
clone size: .

CDR3 protein: CASSLGGGLTYNEQFF
CDR3 DNA: TGCGCCAGCAGCTTGGGCGGCGGCTTAACCTACAATGAGCAGTTCTTC
V gene: TRBV5-1
CDR3 length: 16
J gene: TRBJ2-1
D gene: .
clone size: .

CDR3 protein: CASSRLTGGVEKLFF
CDR3 DNA: TGTGCCAGCAGTCGTCTTACAGGGGGTGTGGAAAAACTGTTTTTT
V gene: TRBV6-5
CDR3 length: 15
J gene: TRBJ1-4
D gene: TRBD1
clone size: .

CDR3 protein: CASSFPKGRGGQSDTQYF
CDR3 DNA: TGTGCCAGCAGCTTCCCTAAGGGGCGGGGGGGCCAGTCGGATACGCAGTATTTT
V gene: TRBV7-2
CDR3 length: 18
J gene: TRBJ2-3
D gene: TRBD2
clone size: few

CDR3 protein: CASSFRGFGSYNSPLHF
CDR3 DNA: TGTGCCAGCAGTTTTAGGGGCTTTGGCTCCTATAATTCACCCCTCCACTTT
V gene: TRBV27
CDR3 length: 17
J gene: TRBJ1-6
D gene: .
clone size: .

CDR3 protein: CASSFEGGYTEAFF
CDR3 DNA: TGTGCCAGCAGCTTTGAAGGGGGCTACACTGAAGCTTTCTTT
V gene: TRBV7-6
CDR3 length: 14
J gene: TRBJ1-1
D gene: TRBD1
clone size: .

CDR3 protein: CASSQDVSMRHEQYF
CDR3 DNA: TGTGCCAGCAGCCAAGATGTCTCCATGAGGCACGAGCAGTACTTC
V gene: TRBV3-1/TRBV3-2
CDR3 length: 15
J gene: TRBJ2-7
D gene: .
clone size: .

CDR3 protein: CASSSGSDSYEAFF
CDR3 DNA: TGTGCCAGCAGCTCCGGATCGGACAGCTATGAAGCTTTCTTT
V gene: TRBV7-9
CDR3 length: 14
J gene: TRBJ1-1
D gene: .
clone size: .

CDR3 protein: CASSLSFGERGIAGNTIYF
CDR3 DNA: TGTGCCAGCAGCTTATCGTTTGGGGAGCGGGGGATTGCTGGAAACACCATATATTTT
V gene: TRBV13
CDR3 length: 19
J gene: TRBJ1-3
D gene: .
clone size: .

CDR3 protein: CSMNRGMDTEAFF
CDR3 DNA: TGCAGCATGAACAGGGGAATGGACACTGAAGCTTTCTTT
V gene: TRBV29-1
CDR3 length: 13
J gene: TRBJ1-1
D gene: TRBD1
clone size: once

CDR3 protein: CASSRATGSGANVLTF
CDR3 DNA: TGTGCCAGCTCACGTGCGACAGGCTCTGGGGCCAACGTCCTGACTTTC
V gene: TRBV18
CDR3 length: 16
J gene: TRBJ2-6
D gene: .
clone size: .

CDR3 protein: CASSIGTGLNTEAFF
CDR3 DNA: TGTGCCAGCAGCATCGGGACAGGGTTGAACACTGAAGCTTTCTTT
V gene: TRBV11-3
CDR3 length: 15
J gene: TRBJ1-1
D gene: TRBD1
clone size: .

CDR3 protein: CASSLAGGQETQYF
CDR3 DNA: TGTGCCAGCAGCTTAGCGGGGGGCCAAGAGACCCAGTACTTC
V gene: TRBV11-2
CDR3 length: 14
J gene: TRBJ2-5
D gene: TRBD2
clone size: .

CDR3 protein: CASSQGYEYTEAFF
CDR3 DNA: TGCGCCAGCAGCCAGGGCTACGAGTACACTGAAGCTTTCTTT
V gene: TRBV4-3
CDR3 length: 14
J gene: TRBJ1-1
D gene: .
clone size: few

CDR3 protein: CASSLGQGRVKPQHF
CDR3 DNA: TGTGCCAGCAGCCTAGGACAGGGGCGAGTTAAGCCCCAGCATTTT
V gene: TRBV5-6
CDR3 length: 15
J gene: TRBJ1-5
D gene: TRBD1
clone size: .

CDR3 protein: CASSLGPSLRDRANEQYF
CDR3 DNA: TGTGCCAGCAGCTTAGGTCCCTCCCTCCGGGACAGGGCCAACGAGCAGTACTTC
V gene: TRBV7-9
CDR3 length: 18
J gene: TRBJ2-7
D gene: TRBD1
clone size: .

CDR3 protein: CAWSRDRGSEQYF
CDR3 DNA: TGTGCCTGGAGTAGGGACAGGGGGAGCGAGCAGTACTTC
V gene: TRBV30
CDR3 length: 13
J gene: TRBJ2-7
D gene: TRBD1
clone size: .

CDR3 protein: CAISVAGDPADVTGDTQYF
CDR3 DNA: TGTGCCATCAGTGTAGCAGGGGACCCAGCGGACGTAACGGGAGATACGCAGTATTTT
V gene: TRBV10-3
CDR3 length: 19
J gene: TRBJ2-3
D gene: .
clone size: .

CDR3 protein: CASGGASDTQYF
CDR3 DNA: TGTGCAAGCGGGGGGGCGTCAGATACGCAGTATTTT
V gene: TRBV3-1/TRBV3-2
CDR3 length: 12
J gene: TRBJ2-3
D gene: TRBD2
clone size: .

CDR3 protein: CASSPPQGVDTEAFF
CDR3 DNA: TGTGCCAGCAGCCCCCCCCAGGGTGTAGACACTGAAGCTTTCTTT
V gene: TRBV9
CDR3 length: 15
J gene: TRBJ1-1
D gene: .
clone size: .

CDR3 protein: CASSQDPSTGTGTFSGANVLTF
CDR3 DNA: TGTGCCAGCAGCCAAGATCCCTCTACCGGGACAGGTACTTTCTCTGGGGCCAACGTCCTGACTTTC
V gene: TRBV14
CDR3 length: 22
J gene: TRBJ2-6
D gene: TRBD1
clone size: once

CDR3 protein: CASSLKGPGVGAFF
CDR3 DNA: TGTGCCAGCAGTTTGAAGGGGCCGGGGGTCGGGGCTTTCTTT
V gene: TRBV6-5
CDR3 length: 14
J gene: TRBJ1-1
D gene: .
clone size: .

CDR3 protein: CASQETLQGGNTEAFF
CDR3 DNA: TGCGCCAGCCAGGAAACCCTCCAGGGTGGGAACACTGAAGCTTTCTTT
V gene: TRBV5-1
CDR3 length: 16
J gene: TRBJ1-1
D gene: .
clone size: .

CDR3 protein: CASSALTGQGASYNEQFF
CDR3 DNA: TGTGCCAGCAGCGCCCTCACGGGACAGGGTGCCTCCTACAATGAGCAGTTCTTC
V gene: TRBV9
CDR3 length: 18
J gene: TRBJ2-1
D gene: TRBD1
clone size: .

CDR3 protein: CASTSSSGGVSDTQYF
CDR3 DNA: TGTGCCAGTACTTCCTCTAGCGGGGGGGTTTCAGATACGCAGTATTTT
V gene: TRBV19
CDR3 length: 16
J gene: TRBJ2-3
D gene: TRBD2
clone size: .

CDR3 protein: CASSLGGRGGQYF
CDR3 DNA: TGTGCCAGCAGCTTAGGGGGGAGGGGAGGCCAGTACTTC
V gene: TRBV7-9
CDR3 length: 13
J gene: TRBJ2-5
D gene: TRBD2
clone size: .

CDR3 protein: CASSQDGLAGGLGEQYF
CDR3 DNA: TGTGCCAGCAGCCAAGATGGGCTAGCGGGGGGGCTCGGCGAGCAGTACTTC
V gene: TRBV4-2
CDR3 length: 17
J gene: TRBJ2-7
D gene: TRBD2
clone size: .

CDR3 protein: CASSSHGGTGSGKLFF
CDR3 DNA: TGTGCCAGCAGCTCACATGGAGGGACAGGGTCGGGAAAACTGTTTTTT
V gene: TRBV5-8
CDR3 length: 16
J gene: TRBJ1-4
D gene: TRBD1
clone size: once

CDR3 protein: CASRGTGHDTQYF
CDR3 DNA: TGTGCCAGCAGGGGGACAGGTCACGATACGCAGTATTTT
V gene: TRBV6-6
CDR3 length: 13
J gene: TRBJ2-3
D gene: TRBD1
clone size: .

CDR3 protein: CASIRTGGAYEQYF
CDR3 DNA: TGTGCCAGCATCCGGACAGGGGGTGCCTACGAGCAGTACTTC
V gene: TRBV27
CDR3 length: 14
J gene: TRBJ2-7
D gene: TRBD1
clone size: .

CDR3 protein: CASSYRPGTSGDTQYF
CDR3 DNA: TGTGCCAGCAGTTATCGACCCGGGACTAGCGGGGATACGCAGTATTTT
V gene: TRBV11-2
CDR3 length: 16
J gene: TRBJ2-3
D gene: TRBD2
clone size: .

CDR3 protein: CASTTGTGGGEQYF
CDR3 DNA: TGTGCCAGCACTACTGGGACAGGGGGCGGCGAGCAGTACTTC
V gene: TRBV2
CDR3 length: 14
J gene: TRBJ2-7
D gene: TRBD1
clone size: once

CDR3 protein: CAGVAGGSYEQYF
CDR3 DNA: TGTGCTGGGGTAGCGGGGGGTTCCTACGAGCAGTACTTC
V gene: TRBV30
CDR3 length: 13
J gene: TRBJ2-7
D gene: TRBD2
clone size: .

CDR3 protein: CASSYSGQGVYGYTF
CDR3 DNA: TGTGCCAGCAGTTACTCGGGACAGGGCGTCTATGGCTACACCTTC
V gene: TRBV6-5
CDR3 length: 15
J gene: TRBJ1-2
D gene: TRBD1
clone size: .

CDR3 protein: CASSARGPSPLHF
CDR3 DNA: TGTGCCAGCAGCGCCAGGGGCCCATCACCCCTCCACTTT
V gene: TRBV9
CDR3 length: 13
J gene: TRBJ1-6
D gene: .
clone size: .

CDR3 protein: CSVGDRKETQYF
CDR3 DNA: TGCAGCGTTGGGGACAGGAAAGAGACCCAGTACTTC
V gene: TRBV29-1
CDR3 length: 12
J gene: TRBJ2-5
D gene: TRBD1
clone size: .

CDR3 protein: CASSRDRGTRLYGYTF
CDR3 DNA: TGCGCCAGCAGCCGAGACAGGGGAACAAGACTCTATGGCTACACCTTC
V gene: TRBV4-3
CDR3 length: 16
J gene: TRBJ1-2
D gene: TRBD1
clone size: .

CDR3 protein: CASSLAGGGLLNSPLHF
CDR3 DNA: TGTGCCAGCAGCTTGGCCGGGGGGGGCCTTTTGAATTCACCCCTCCACTTT
V gene: TRBV5-5
CDR3 length: 17
J gene: TRBJ1-6
D gene: .
clone size: .

CDR3 protein: CASSLDASGGPRDTQYF
CDR3 DNA: TGTGCCAGCAGCTTAGATGCTTCGGGGGGGCCCAGAGATACGCAGTATTTT
V gene: TRBV7-8
CDR3 length: 17
J gene: TRBJ2-3
D gene: TRBD2
clone size: .

CDR3 protein: CASSEVAENTIYF
CDR3 DNA: TGTGCCAGCAGTGAAGTCGCGGAAAACACCATATATTTT
V gene: TRBV6-1
CDR3 length: 13
J gene: TRBJ1-3
D gene: .
clone size: .

CDR3 protein: CATSGSLNTEAFF
CDR3 DNA: TGTGCCACCAGTGGCAGTTTGAACACTGAAGCTTTCTTT
V gene: TRBV24-1
CDR3 length: 13
J gene: TRBJ1-1
D gene: .
clone size: .

CDR3 protein: CASSLTGWNQPQHF
CDR3 DNA: TGTGCCAGCAGTTTAACGGGGTGGAATCAGCCCCAGCATTTT
V gene: TRBV27
CDR3 length: 14
J gene: TRBJ1-5
D gene: .
clone size: .

CDR3 protein: CASKLTGGDGYTF
CDR3 DNA: TGTGCCAGTAAATTGACAGGGGGAGATGGCTACACCTTC
V gene: TRBV12-3/TRBV12-4
CDR3 length: 13
J gene: TRBJ1-2
D gene: TRBD1
clone size: .

CDR3 protein: CASSYSSGGHEQYF
CDR3 DNA: TGTGCCAGCAGTTACTCGTCCGGGGGGCACGAGCAGTACTTC
V gene: TRBV6-5
CDR3 length: 14
J gene: TRBJ2-7
D gene: .
clone size: .

CDR3 protein: CASGTGGSGNTIYF
CDR3 DNA: TGTGCCAGCGGGACAGGGGGTTCTGGAAACACCATATATTTT
V gene: TRBV5-4
CDR3 length: 14
J gene: TRBJ1-3
D gene: TRBD1
clone size: .

CDR3 protein: CASSIKGWLTEAFF
CDR3 DNA: TGTGCCAGTAGTATCAAGGGGTGGCTCACTGAAGCTTTCTTT
V gene: TRBV19
CDR3 length: 14
J gene: TRBJ1-1
D gene: .
clone size: .

CDR3 protein: CASGISNTIYF
CDR3 DNA: TGTGCTAGTGGTATATCGAACACCATATATTTT
V gene: TRBV12-5
CDR3 length: 11
J gene: TRBJ1-3
D gene: .
clone size: .

CDR3 protein: CASRLQDTEAFF
CDR3 DNA: TGTGCCAGCAGGTTACAGGACACTGAAGCTTTCTTT
V gene: TRBV12-3/TRBV12-4
CDR3 length: 12
J gene: TRBJ1-1
D gene: .
clone size: .

CDR3 protein: CASSWGAGTGYGYTF
CDR3 DNA: TGTGCCAGCAGCTGGGGGGCCGGGACAGGGTATGGCTACACCTTC
V gene: TRBV11-2
CDR3 length: 15
J gene: TRBJ1-2
D gene: TRBD1
clone size: few

CDR3 protein: CASSLLGRGHGYTF
CDR3 DNA: TGCGCCAGCAGCTTGCTCGGCAGGGGACATGGCTACACCTTC
V gene: TRBV5-1
CDR3 length: 14
J gene: TRBJ1-2
D gene: .
clone size: .

CDR3 protein: CASSLAGTANYGYTF
CDR3 DNA: TGTGCCAGCAGCTTAGCTGGGACAGCGAACTATGGCTACACCTTC
V gene: TRBV7-8
CDR3 length: 15
J gene: TRBJ1-2
D gene: TRBD1
clone size: .

CDR3 protein: CASSQDWTRPEAFF
CDR3 DNA: TGTGCCAGCAGCCAAGATTGGACACGGCCTGAAGCTTTCTTT
V gene: TRBV3-1/TRBV3-2
CDR3 length: 14
J gene: TRBJ1-1
D gene: .
clone size: few

CDR3 protein: CASSWEVTDTQYF
CDR3 DNA: TGTGCCAGCAGCTGGGAGGTTACAGATACGCAGTATTTT
V gene: TRBV5-5
CDR3 length: 13
J gene: TRBJ2-3
D gene: .
clone size: .

CDR3 protein: CASSIGDRDYEQYF
CDR3 DNA: TGTGCCAGTAGTATTGGGGACAGGGACTACGAGCAGTACTTC
V gene: TRBV19
CDR3 length: 14
J gene: TRBJ2-7
D gene: TRBD1
clone size: .